This is a list of T cell receptor beta chains from one sample in a study of T cell responses to AZD1222 COVID-19 vaccine. The data were produced by immunoSEQ multiplex PCR, yet TCRdb's version contains in-frame clones alone and is incomplete. The sample contains 100,000 to 150,000 clones, approximately 88% of which appear only once. The starting material was peripheral blood, obtained on day 0 of AZD1222 vaccination. The receptors here all came from an adult in good health. CDR3s include the opening cysteine and the closing phenylalanine or tryptophan. The order of the fields is D gene, V gene, clone size, J gene, CDR3 protein, CDR3 DNA. D genes are given only for firm matches. A row's size may be missing; if present it is once, few, many or a size class.

>NA|TRBV5-1|NA|TRBJ1-5
CASSLEGGAGQPQHF
TGCGCCAGCAGCTTGGAGGGGGGCGCGGGTCAGCCCCAGCATTTT
>NA|TRBV6-5|NA|TRBJ2-2
CASRRALNTGELFF
TGTGCCAGCAGGAGGGCCCTGAACACCGGGGAGCTGTTTTTT
>NA|TRBV4-1|NA|TRBJ2-1
CASSPSAGYNEQFF
TGCGCCAGCAGCCCATCCGCAGGCTACAATGAGCAGTTCTTC
>NA|TRBV9|NA|TRBJ2-1
CASSVARDEQFF
TGTGCCAGCAGCGTAGCCAGGGATGAGCAGTTCTTC
>TRBD2|TRBV5-1|NA|TRBJ2-3
CATTRLASGGADTQYF
TGCGCCACCACAAGGCTAGCTAGCGGGGGGGCAGATACGCAGTATTTT
>TRBD1|TRBV18|NA|TRBJ1-5
CASSPDTTGTGNQPQHF
TGTGCCAGCTCACCGGATACAACCGGGACAGGGAATCAGCCCCAGCATTTT
>TRBD1|TRBV30|once|TRBJ1-2
CAWSDRANYGYTF
TGTGCCTGGTCTGACAGGGCCAACTATGGCTACACCTTC
>NA|TRBV6-6|NA|TRBJ2-5
CASSWGETQYF
TGTGCCAGCAGTTGGGGGGAGACCCAGTACTTC
>NA|TRBV10-3|NA|TRBJ2-1
CAMAGLRDNEQFF
TGTGCCATGGCAGGGCTCAGGGACAATGAGCAGTTCTTC
>NA|TRBV7-2|NA|TRBJ2-7
CASSQQVGSYEQYF
TGTGCCAGCAGCCAACAGGTGGGTTCCTACGAGCAGTACTTC
>NA|TRBV7-9|NA|TRBJ1-1
CASSLGGPMNTEAFF
TGTGCCAGCAGCTTAGGAGGACCGATGAACACTGAAGCTTTCTTT
>NA|TRBV5-4|few|TRBJ2-5
CASSLAGGDPQETQYF
TGTGCCAGCAGCTTGGCGGGGGGCGACCCACAAGAGACCCAGTACTTC
>NA|TRBV6-5|NA|TRBJ2-7
CASSYSAGSSYEQYF
TGTGCCAGCAGTTACTCGGCAGGGAGCTCCTACGAGCAGTACTTC
>TRBD1|TRBV5-1|NA|TRBJ1-1
CASSLQGAGNTEAFF
TGCGCCAGCAGCTTACAGGGGGCAGGAAACACTGAAGCTTTCTTT
>NA|TRBV7-8|few|TRBJ1-6
CASSLRQLNSPLHF
TGTGCCAGCAGCTTACGACAGTTAAATTCACCCCTCCACTTT
>TRBD2|TRBV30|NA|TRBJ2-5
CAWSATSGGKTQYF
TGTGCCTGGAGTGCTACTAGCGGGGGAAAGACCCAGTACTTC
>TRBD1|TRBV5-4|NA|TRBJ2-1
CASSRNRQGTYNEQFF
TGTGCCAGCAGCCGCAACCGACAGGGAACCTACAATGAGCAGTTCTTC
>NA|TRBV10-3|NA|TRBJ2-7
CAISREGGGPYEQYF
TGTGCCATCAGTCGGGAAGGCGGCGGCCCCTACGAGCAGTACTTC
>TRBD1|TRBV7-9|NA|TRBJ2-7
CASSGTGRTYEQYF
TGTGCCAGCAGCGGGACAGGGCGGACTTACGAGCAGTACTTC
>NA|TRBV9|NA|TRBJ1-1
CATPPGGRAFF
TGTGCCACCCCCCCCGGAGGAAGAGCTTTCTTT